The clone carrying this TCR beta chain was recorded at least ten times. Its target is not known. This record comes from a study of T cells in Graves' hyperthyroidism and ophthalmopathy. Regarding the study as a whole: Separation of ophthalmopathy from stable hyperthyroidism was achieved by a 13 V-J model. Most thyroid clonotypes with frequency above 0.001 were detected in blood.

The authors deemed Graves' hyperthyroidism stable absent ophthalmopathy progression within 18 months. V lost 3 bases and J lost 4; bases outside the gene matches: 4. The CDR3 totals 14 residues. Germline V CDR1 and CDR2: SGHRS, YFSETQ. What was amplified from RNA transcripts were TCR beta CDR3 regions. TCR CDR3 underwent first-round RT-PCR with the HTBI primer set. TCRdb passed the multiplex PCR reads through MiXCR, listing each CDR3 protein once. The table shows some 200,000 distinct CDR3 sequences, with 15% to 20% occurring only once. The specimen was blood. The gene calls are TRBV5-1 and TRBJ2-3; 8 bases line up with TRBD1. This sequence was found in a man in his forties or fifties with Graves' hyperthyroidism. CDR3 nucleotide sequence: TGCGCCAGCAGCTACCAACAGGGGGCAGATACGCAGTATTTT. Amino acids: CASSYQQGADTQYF.